This T cell receptor (beta chain) was sequenced in a study of blood T cell repertoires in COVID-19. This CDR3 region has 15 residues. J gave up 4 bases and V 6 bases, and 8 bases lay outside the gene matches. Per germline, CDR1 MNHEY and CDR2 SMNVEV (reference sequence). The table came from immunoSEQ multiplex PCR; TCRdb's copy has only in-frame clones and leaves some out. Altogether 200,000 to 250,000 clones are present, roughly 87% being singletons, with the ten largest covering approximately 7.2%. The chain couples TRBV27 to TRBJ1-5; 8 bases agree with TRBD1. The sample was PBMCs or T cells enriched from blood (not recorded which). The receptor was isolated from a man aged 30 to 39 in a cohort exposed to, infected with or recovered from COVID-19 (not recorded which). CDR3 sequence: CASRGGQGQNQPQHF. The CDR3 nucleotides are TGTGCCAGCAGGGGAGGACAGGGACAGAATCAGCCCCAGCATTTT.